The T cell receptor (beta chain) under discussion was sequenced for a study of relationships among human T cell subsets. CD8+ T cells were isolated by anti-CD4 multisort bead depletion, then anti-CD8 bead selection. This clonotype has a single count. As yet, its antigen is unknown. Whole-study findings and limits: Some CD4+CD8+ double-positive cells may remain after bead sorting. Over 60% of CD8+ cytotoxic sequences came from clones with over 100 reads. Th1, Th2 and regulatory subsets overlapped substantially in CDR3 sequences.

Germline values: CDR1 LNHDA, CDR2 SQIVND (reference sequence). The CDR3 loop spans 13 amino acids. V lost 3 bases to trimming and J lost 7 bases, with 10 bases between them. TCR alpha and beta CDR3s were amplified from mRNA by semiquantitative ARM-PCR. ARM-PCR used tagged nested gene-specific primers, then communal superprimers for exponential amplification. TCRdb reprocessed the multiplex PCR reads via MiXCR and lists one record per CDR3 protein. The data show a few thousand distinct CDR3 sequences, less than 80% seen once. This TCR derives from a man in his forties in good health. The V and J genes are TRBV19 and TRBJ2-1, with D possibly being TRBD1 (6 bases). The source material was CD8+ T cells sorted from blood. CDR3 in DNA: TGTGCCAGTAGTATTCTACAGGGAAATGAGCAGTTCTTC. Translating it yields CASSILQGNEQFF.